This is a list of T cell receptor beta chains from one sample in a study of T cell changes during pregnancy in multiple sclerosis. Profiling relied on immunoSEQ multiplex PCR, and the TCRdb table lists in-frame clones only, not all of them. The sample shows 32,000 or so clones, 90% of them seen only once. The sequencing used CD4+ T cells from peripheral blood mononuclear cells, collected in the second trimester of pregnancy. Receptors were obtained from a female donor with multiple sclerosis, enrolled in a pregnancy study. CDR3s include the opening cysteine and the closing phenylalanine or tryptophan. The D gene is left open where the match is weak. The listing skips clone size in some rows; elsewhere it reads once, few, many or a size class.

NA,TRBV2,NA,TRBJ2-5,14,TGTGCCAGCAGGACAGCTAAACACCAAGAGACCCAGTACTTC,CASRTAKHQETQYF
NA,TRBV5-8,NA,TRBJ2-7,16,TGTGCCAGCAGCTTGAGCTCAGGGAATCCCTCCTACGAGCAGTACTTC,CASSLSSGNPSYEQYF
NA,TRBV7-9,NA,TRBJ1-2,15,TGTGCCAGCAGCAAGGACACGTTCTTAACCGGTGGCTACACCTTC,CASSKDTFLTGGYTF
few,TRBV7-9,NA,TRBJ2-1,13,TGTGCCAGCAGCGTTGGGGCTTACAATGAGCAGTTCTTC,CASSVGAYNEQFF
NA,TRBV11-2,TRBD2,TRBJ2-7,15,TGTGCCAGCAGCTTAGATCTGGGAGGGCCGTACGAGCAGTACTTC,CASSLDLGGPYEQYF
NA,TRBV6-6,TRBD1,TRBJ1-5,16,TGTGCCAGCAGTTATCGAGGACAGGGAACGAATCAGCCCCAGCATTTT,CASSYRGQGTNQPQHF
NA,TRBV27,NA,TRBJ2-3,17,TGTGCCAGCAGTTTTGCTGGGTCTAGCCCTAATTCAGATACGCAGTATTTT,CASSFAGSSPNSDTQYF
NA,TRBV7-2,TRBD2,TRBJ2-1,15,TGTGCCAGCAGCCCCCAGCGGGATAGTTACAATGAGCAGTTCTTC,CASSPQRDSYNEQFF
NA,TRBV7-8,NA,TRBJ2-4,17,TGTGCCAGCAGCTTAGCCAGGGCTAGGGGCCCCAAAAACATTCAGTACTTC,CASSLARARGPKNIQYF
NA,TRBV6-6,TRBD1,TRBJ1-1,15,TGTGCCAGCAGGATTCCGGGACAGAGGAACACTGAAGCTTTCTTT,CASRIPGQRNTEAFF
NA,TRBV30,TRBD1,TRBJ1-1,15,TGTGCCTGGAAGCCACTCCTGACAGGGGTGAAGGAAGCTTTCTTT,CAWKPLLTGVKEAFF
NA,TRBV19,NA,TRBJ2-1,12,TGTGCCAGTAGTCCGGGTTACAATGAGCAGTTCTTC,CASSPGYNEQFF
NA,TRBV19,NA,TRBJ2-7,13,TGTGCCAGTAGTATAGCCGACAGATCCGAGCAGTACTTC,CASSIADRSEQYF
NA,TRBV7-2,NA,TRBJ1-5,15,TGTGCCAGCAGCTGGGGGAGGAATAGCAATCAGCCCCAGCATTTT,CASSWGRNSNQPQHF